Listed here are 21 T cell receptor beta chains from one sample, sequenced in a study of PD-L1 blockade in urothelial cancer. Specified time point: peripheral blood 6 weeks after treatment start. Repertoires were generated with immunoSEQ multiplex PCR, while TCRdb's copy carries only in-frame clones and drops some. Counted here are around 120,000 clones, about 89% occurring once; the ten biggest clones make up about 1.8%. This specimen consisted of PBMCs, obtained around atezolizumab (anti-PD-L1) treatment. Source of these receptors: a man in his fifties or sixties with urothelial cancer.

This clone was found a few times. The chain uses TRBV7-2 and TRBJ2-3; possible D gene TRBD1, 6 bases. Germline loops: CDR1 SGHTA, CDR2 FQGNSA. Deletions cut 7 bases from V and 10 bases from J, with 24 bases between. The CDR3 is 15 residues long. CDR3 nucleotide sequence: TGTGCCAGCAACTCACAGGGCTACCTAGCTGGCTCGCAGTATTTT. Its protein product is CASNSQGYLAGSQYF. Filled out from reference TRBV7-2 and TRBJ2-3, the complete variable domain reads GAGVSQSPSNKVTEKGKDVELRCDPISGHTALYWYRQSLGQGLEFLIYFQGNSAPDKSGLPSDRFSAERTGGSVSTLTIQRTQQEDSAVYLCASNSQGYLAGSQYFGPGTRLTVL.

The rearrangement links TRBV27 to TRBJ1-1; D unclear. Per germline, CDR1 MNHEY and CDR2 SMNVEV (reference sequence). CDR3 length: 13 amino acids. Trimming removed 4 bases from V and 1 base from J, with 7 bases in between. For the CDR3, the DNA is TGTGCCAGCAGTTGGGGAGCGAACACTGAAGCTTTCTTT. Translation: CASSWGANTEAFF.

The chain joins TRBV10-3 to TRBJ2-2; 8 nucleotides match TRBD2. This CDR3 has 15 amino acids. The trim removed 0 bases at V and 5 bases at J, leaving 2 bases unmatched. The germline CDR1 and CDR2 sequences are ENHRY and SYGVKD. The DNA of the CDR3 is TGTGCCATCAGTGAGTCTGGCGGGGGGACCGGGGAGCTGTTTTTT. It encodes CAISESGGGTGELFF.

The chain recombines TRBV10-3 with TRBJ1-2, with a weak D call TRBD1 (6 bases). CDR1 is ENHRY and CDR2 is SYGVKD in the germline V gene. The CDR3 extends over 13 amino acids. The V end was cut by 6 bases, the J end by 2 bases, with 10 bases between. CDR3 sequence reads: CAISTDRNYGYTF. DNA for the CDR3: TGTGCCATCAGCACCGACAGGAACTATGGCTACACCTTC.

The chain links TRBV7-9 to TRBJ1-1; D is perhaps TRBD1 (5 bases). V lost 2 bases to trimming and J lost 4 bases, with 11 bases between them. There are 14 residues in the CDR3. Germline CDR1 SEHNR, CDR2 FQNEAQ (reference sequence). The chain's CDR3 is CASSLNSGITEAFF. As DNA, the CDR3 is TGTGCCAGCAGCTTAAATTCAGGGATCACTGAAGCTTTCTTT.

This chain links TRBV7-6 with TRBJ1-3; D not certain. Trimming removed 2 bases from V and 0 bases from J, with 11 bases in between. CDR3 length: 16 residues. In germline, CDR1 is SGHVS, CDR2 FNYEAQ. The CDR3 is CASSLSRPDSGNTIYF. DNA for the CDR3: TGTGCCAGCAGCTTAAGCAGGCCCGACTCTGGAAACACCATATATTTT.

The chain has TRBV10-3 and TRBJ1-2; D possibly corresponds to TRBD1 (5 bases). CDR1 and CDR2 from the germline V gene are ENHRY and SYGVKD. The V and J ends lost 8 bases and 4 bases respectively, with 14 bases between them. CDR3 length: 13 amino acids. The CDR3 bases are TGTGCCATCGGCCCCCAGGGAAGCTATGGCTACACCTTC. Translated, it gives CAIGPQGSYGYTF.

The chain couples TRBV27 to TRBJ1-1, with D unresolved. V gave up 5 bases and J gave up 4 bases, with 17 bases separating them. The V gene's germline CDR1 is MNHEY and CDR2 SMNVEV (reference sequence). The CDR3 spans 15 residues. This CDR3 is CASSPRAGVATEAFF. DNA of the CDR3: TGTGCCAGCAGTCCCAGAGCCGGGGTGGCCACTGAAGCTTTCTTT.

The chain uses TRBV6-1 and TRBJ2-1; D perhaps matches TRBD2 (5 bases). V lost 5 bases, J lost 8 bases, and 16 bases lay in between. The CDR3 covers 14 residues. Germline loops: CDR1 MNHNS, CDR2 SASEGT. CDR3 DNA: TGTGCCAGCAGTCCAAGACCCGACGGGGATGAGCAGTTCTTC. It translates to CASSPRPDGDEQFF.

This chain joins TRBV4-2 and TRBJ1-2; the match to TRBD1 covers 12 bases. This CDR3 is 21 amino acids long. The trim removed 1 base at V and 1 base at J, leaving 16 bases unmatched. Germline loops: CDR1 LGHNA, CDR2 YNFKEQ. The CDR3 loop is CASSQAETPTGQGAVNYGYTF. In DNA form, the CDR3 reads TGTGCCAGCAGCCAAGCAGAAACCCCAACGGGACAGGGGGCGGTTAACTATGGCTACACCTTC.

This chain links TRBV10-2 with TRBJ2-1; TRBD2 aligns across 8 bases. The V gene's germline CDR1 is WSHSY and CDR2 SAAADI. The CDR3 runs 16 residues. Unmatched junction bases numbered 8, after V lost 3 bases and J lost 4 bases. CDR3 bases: TGCGCCAGCAGTGAAGAGAGCGGGGGTCGGTACAATGAGCAGTTCTTC. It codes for CASSEESGGRYNEQFF.

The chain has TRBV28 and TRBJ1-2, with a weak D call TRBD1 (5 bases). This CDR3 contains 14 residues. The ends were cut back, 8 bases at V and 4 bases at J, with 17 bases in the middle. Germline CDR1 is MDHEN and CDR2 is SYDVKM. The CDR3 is CASFSEAGLYGYTF. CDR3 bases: TGTGCCAGCTTCTCCGAGGCAGGGCTCTATGGCTACACCTTC.

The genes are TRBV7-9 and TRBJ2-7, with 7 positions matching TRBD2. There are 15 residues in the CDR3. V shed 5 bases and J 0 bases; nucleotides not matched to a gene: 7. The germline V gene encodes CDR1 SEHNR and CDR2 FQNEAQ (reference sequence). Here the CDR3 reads CASSGGGQSSYEQYF. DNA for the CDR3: TGTGCCAGCAGCGGGGGAGGGCAGAGCTCCTACGAGCAGTACTTC.

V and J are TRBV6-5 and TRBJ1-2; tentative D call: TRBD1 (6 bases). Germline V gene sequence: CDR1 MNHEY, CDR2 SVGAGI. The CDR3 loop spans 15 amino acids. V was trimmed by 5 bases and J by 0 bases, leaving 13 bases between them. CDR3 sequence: CASSPQGLSNYGYTF. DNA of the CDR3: TGTGCCAGCAGTCCACAGGGATTATCTAACTATGGCTACACCTTC.

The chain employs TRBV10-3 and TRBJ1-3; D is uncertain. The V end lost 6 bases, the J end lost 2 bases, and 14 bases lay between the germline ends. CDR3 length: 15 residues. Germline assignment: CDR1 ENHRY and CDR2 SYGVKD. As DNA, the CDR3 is TGTGCCATCAGCGGCTCCCGAGGGCCTGGAAACACCATATATTTT. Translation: CAISGSRGPGNTIYF.

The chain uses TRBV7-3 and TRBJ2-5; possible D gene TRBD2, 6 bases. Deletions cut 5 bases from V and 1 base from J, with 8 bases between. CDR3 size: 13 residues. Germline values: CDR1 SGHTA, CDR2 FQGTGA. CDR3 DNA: TGTGCCAGCAGCCGCGGGGTCCAAGAGACCCAGTACTTC. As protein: CASSRGVQETQYF.

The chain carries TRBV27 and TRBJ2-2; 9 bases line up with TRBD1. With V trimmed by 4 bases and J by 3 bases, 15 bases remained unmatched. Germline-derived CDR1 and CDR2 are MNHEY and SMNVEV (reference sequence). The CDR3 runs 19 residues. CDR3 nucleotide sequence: TGTGCCAGCAGTTCCCGGACAGGGGTGGCGGGAGCGGACACCGGGGAGCTGTTTTTT. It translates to CASSSRTGVAGADTGELFF.

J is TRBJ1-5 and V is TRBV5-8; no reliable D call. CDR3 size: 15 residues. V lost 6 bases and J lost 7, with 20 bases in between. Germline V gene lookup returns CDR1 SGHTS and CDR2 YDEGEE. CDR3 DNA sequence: TGTGCCAGCAAATTGGACTCCTCTAAGGGACAGCCCCAGCATTTT. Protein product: CASKLDSSKGQPQHF.

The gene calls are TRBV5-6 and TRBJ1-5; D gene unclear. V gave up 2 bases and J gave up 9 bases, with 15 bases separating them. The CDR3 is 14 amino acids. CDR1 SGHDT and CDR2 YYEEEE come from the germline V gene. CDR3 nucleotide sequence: TGTGCCAGCAGCTTAAGAGGCTGGGTGGCGCCCCAGCATTTT. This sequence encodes CASSLRGWVAPQHF.

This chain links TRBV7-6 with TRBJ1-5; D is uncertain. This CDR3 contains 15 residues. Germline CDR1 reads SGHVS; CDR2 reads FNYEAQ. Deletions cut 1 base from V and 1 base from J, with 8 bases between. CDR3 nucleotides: TGTGCCAGCAGCTTAGAATCGGAGAGCAATCAGCCCCAGCATTTT. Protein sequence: CASSLESESNQPQHF.

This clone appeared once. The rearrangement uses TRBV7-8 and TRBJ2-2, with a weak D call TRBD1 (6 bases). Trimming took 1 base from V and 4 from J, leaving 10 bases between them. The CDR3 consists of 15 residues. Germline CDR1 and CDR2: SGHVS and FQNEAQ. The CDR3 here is CASSLETGITGELFF. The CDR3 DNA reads TGTGCCAGCAGCTTAGAAACAGGGATCACCGGGGAGCTGTTTTTT.